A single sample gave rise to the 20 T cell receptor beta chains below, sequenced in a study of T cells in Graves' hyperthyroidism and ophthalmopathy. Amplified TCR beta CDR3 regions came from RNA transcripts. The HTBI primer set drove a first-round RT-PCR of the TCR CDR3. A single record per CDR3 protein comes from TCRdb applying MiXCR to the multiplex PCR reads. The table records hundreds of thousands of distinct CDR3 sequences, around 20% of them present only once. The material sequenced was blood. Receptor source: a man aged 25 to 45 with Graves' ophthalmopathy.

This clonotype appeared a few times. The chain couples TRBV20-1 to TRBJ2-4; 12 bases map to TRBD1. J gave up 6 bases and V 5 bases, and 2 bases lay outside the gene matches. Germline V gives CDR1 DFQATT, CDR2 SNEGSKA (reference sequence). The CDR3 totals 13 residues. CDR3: CSARDRGLNIQYF. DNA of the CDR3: TGCAGTGCTCGGGACAGGGGGCTAAACATTCAGTACTTC.

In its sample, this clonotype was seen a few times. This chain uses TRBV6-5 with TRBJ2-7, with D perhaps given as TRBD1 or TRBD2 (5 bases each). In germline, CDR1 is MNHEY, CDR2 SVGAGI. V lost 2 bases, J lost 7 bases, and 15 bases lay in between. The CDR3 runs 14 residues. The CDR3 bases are TGTGCCAGCAGTTACCCGGGGACGACAAGGGAGCAGTACTTC. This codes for CASSYPGTTREQYF.

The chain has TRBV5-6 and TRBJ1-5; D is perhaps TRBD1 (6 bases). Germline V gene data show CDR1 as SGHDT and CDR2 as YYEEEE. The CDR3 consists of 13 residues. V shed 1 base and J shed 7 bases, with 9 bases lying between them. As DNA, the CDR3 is TGTGCCAGCAGCTTGACAGGGACCCAGCCCCAGCATTTT. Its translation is CASSLTGTQPQHF.

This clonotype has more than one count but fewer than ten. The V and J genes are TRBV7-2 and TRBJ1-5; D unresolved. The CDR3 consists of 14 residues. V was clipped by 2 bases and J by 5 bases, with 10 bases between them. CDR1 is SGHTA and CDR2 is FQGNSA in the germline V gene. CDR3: CASSLLWGDQPQHF. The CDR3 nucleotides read TGTGCCAGCAGCTTACTTTGGGGAGATCAGCCCCAGCATTTT. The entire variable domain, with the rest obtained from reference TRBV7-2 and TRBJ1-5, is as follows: GAGVSQSPSNKVTEKGKDVELRCDPISGHTALYWYRQSLGQGLEFLIYFQGNSAPDKSGLPSDRFSAERTGGSVSTLTIQRTQQEDSAVYLCASSLLWGDQPQHFGDGTRLSIL.

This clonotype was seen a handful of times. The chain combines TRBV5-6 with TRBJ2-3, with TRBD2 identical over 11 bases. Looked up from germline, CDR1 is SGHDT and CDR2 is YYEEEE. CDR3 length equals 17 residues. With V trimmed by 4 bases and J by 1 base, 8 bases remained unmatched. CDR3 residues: CASSPRGGLAGTDTQYF. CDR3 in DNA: TGTGCCAGCAGCCCGCGGGGGGGACTAGCGGGCACAGATACGCAGTATTTT. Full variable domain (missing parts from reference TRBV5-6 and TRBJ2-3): DAGVTQSPTHLIKTRGQQVTLRCSPKSGHDTVSWYQQALGQGPQFIFQYYEEEERQRGNFPDRFSGHQFPNYSSELNVNALLLGDSALYLCASSPRGGLAGTDTQYFGPGTRLTVL.

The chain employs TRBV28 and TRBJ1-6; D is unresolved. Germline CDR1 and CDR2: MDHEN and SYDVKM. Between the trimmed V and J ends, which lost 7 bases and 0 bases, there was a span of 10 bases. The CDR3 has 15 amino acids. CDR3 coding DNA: TGTGCCAGCATTGGCAGCAGCTCCTATAATTCACCCCTCCACTTT. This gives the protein CASIGSSSYNSPLHF.

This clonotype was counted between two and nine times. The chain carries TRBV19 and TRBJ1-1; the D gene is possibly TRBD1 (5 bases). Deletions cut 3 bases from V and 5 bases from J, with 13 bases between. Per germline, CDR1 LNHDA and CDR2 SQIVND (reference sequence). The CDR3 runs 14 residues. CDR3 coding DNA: TGTGCCAGTAGTATTGGGGCAGGGTGGACTGAAGCTTTCTTT. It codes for CASSIGAGWTEAFF.

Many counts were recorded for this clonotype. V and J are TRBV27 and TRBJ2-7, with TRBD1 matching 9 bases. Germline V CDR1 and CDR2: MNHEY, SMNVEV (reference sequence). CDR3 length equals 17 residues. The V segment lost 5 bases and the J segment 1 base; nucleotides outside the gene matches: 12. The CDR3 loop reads CASSRPGQGSFSYEQYF. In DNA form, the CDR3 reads TGTGCCAGCAGTAGACCGGGACAGGGTAGTTTTTCCTACGAGCAGTACTTC.

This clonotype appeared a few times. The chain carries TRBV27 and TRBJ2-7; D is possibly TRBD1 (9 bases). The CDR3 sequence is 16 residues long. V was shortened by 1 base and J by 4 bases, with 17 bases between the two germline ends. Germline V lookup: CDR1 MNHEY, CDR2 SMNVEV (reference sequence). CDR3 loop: CASSLLGGGTGYEQYF. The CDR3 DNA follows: TGTGCCAGCAGTTTATTAGGCGGGGGGACAGGGTACGAGCAGTACTTC.

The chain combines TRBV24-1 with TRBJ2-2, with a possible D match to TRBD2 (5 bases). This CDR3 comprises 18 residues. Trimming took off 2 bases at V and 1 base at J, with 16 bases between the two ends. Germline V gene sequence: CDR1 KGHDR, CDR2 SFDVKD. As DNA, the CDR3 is TGTGCCACCAGTGATTCGCTCCCGCGGGCGGGGAACACCGGGGAGCTGTTTTTT. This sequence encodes CATSDSLPRAGNTGELFF.

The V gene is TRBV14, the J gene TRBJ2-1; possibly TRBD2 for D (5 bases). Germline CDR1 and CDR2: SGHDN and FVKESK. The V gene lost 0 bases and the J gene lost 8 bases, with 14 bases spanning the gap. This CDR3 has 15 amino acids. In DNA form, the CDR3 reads TGTGCCAGCAGCCAAGATATGGGAGAACCCGATGAGCAGTTCTTC. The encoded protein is CASSQDMGEPDEQFF. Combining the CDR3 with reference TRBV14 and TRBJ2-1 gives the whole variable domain EAGVTQFPSHSVIEKGQTVTLRCDPISGHDNLYWYRRVMGKEIKFLLHFVKESKQDESGMPNNRFLAERTGGTYSTLKVQPAELEDSGVYFCASSQDMGEPDEQFFGPGTRLTVL.

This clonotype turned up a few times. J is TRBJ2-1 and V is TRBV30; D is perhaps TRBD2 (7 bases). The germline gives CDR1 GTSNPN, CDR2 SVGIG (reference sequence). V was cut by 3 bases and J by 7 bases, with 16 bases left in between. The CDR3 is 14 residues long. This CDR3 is CAWRLGGQTNEQFF. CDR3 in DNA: TGTGCCTGGAGGCTGGGGGGGCAGACGAATGAGCAGTTCTTC.

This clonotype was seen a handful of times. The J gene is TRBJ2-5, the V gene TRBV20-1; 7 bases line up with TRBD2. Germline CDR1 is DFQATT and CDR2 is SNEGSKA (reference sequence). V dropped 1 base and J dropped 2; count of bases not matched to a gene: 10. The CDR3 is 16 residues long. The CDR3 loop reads CSARGGGGWTQETQYF. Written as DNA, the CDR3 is TGCAGTGCTAGAGGGGGGGGTGGCTGGACTCAAGAGACCCAGTACTTC.

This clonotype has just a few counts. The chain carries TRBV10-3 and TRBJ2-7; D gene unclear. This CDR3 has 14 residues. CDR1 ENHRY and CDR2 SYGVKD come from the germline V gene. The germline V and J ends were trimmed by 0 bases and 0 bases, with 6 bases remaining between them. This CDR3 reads CAISESRNSYEQYF. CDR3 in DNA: TGTGCCATCAGTGAGTCAAGGAACTCCTACGAGCAGTACTTC.

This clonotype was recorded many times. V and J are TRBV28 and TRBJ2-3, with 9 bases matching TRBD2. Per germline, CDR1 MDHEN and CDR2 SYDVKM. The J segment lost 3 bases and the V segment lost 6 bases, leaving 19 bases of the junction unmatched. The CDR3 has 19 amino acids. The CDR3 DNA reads TGTGCCAGCAGCACAGGGATGTCGCGGGAGGGGTTGGGAACAGATACGCAGTATTTT. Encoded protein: CASSTGMSREGLGTDTQYF.

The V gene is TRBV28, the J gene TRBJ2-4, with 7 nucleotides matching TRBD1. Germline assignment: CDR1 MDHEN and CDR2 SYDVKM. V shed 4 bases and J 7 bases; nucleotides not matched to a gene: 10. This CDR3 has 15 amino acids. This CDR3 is CASSSQQGRGNIQYF. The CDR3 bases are TGTGCCAGCAGTTCCCAACAGGGCAGGGGGAACATTCAGTACTTC. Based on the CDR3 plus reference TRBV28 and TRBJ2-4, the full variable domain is DVKVTQSSRYLVKRTGEKVFLECVQDMDHENMFWYRQDPGLGLRLIYFSYDVKMKEKGDIPEGYSVSREKKERFSLILESASTNQTSMYLCASSSQQGRGNIQYFGAGTRLSVL.

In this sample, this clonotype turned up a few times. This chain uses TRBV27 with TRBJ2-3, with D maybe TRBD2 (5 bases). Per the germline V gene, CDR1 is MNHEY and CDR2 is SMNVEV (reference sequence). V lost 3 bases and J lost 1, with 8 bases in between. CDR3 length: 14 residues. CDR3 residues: CASSFSRGTDTQYF. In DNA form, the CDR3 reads TGTGCCAGCAGTTTCTCGAGGGGCACAGATACGCAGTATTTT.

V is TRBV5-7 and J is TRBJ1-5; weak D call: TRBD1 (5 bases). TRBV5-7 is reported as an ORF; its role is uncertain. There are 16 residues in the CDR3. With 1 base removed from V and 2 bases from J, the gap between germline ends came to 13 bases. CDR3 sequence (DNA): TGTGCCAGCAGCTTGACGGCCCGAGGGGGCAATCAGCCCCAGCATTTT. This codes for CASSLTARGGNQPQHF.

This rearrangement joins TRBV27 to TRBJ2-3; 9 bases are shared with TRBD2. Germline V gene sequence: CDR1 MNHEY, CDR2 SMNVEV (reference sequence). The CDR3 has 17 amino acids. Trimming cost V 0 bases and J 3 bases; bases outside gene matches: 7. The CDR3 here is CASSLSSLAGATDTQYF. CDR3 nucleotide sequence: TGTGCCAGCAGTTTATCGTCATTAGCGGGAGCGACAGATACGCAGTATTTT.

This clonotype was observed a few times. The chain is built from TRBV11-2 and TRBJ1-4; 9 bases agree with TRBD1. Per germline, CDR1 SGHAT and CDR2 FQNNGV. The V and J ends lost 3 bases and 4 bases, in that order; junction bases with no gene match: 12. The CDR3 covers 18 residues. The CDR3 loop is CASSLTSGTGPFNEKLFF. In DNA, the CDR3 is TGTGCCAGCAGCTTGACGTCCGGGACAGGGCCCTTTAATGAAAAACTGTTTTTT.